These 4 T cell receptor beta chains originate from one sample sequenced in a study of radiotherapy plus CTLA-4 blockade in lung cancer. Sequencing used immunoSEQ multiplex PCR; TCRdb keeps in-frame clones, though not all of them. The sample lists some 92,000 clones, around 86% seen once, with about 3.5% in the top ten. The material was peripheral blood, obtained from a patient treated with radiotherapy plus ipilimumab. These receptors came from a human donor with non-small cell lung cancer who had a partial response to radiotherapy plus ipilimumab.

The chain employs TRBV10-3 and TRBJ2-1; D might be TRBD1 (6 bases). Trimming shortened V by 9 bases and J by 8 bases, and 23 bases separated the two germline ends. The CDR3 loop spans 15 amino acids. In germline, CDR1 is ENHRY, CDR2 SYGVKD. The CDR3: CAISLGGEIVDEQFF. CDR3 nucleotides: TGTGCCATATCCTTAGGGGGAGAGATAGTCGATGAGCAGTTCTTC.

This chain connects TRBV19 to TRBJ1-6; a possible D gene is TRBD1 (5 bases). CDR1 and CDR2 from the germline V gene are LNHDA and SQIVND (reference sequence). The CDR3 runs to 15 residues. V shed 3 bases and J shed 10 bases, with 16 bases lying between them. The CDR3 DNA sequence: TGTGCCAGTAGTATGGCGCAGGGCCGAGGATCACCCCTCCACTTT. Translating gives CASSMAQGRGSPLHF.

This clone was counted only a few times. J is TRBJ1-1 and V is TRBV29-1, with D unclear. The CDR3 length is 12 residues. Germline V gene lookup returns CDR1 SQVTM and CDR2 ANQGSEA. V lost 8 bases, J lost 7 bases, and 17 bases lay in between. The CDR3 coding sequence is TGCAGCCCCGCTAAAGGGAGAGGTGAAGCTTTCTTT. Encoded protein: CSPAKGRGEAFF. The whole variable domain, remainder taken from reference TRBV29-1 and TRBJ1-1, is SAVISQKPSRDICQRGTSLTIQCQVDSQVTMMFWYRQQPGQSLTLIATANQGSEATYESGFVIDKFPISRPNLTFSTLTVSNMSPEDSSIYLCSPAKGRGEAFFGQGTRLTVV.

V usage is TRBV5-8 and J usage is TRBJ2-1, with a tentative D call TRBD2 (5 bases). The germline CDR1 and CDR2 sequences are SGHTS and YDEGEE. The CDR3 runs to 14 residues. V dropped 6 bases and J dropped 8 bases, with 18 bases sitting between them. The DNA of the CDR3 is TGTGCCAGCATCCAGTGGCTAGCCAGAGATGAGCAGTTCTTC. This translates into CASIQWLARDEQFF. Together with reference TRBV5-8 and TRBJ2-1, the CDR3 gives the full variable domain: EAGVTQSPTHLIKTRGQQATLRCSPISGHTSVYWYQQALGLGLQFLLWYDEGEERNRGNFPPRFSGRQFPNYSSELNVNALELEDSALYLCASIQWLARDEQFFGPGTRLTVL.